This TCR beta chain appears in the sequencing data of a study of Tregs in tolerant kidney transplant recipients (dated 2019 in TCRdb). Some background on the complete study: The study used TCRbeta sequencing to identify donor-specific regulatory T cells before combined kidney and bone marrow transplantation, then tracked those cells after transplant. TCRbeta repertoire sequencing was used in 3 healthy controls to compare several methods for expanding Tregs specific for an allogeneic donor.

With regard to this clone: Its antigen is not yet known. No much larger clone exists at a distance of one base, and base qualities are not known.

Thawed PBMCs were FACS-sorted into unstimulated Tregs (CD4+CD25+CD127-), CD4+ non-Tregs (CD4+CD25-), CD4 cells and CD8 cells. Blood from healthy controls was obtained either from healthy volunteers or as purchased buffy coats. Healthy control blood was processed to PBMCs with a Ficoll density gradient and then cryopreserved, whereas patient PBMCs were collected both before and after transplant. Paper-wide results and their limitations: Expanding Tregs with activated donor B cells appeared to identify the most biologically relevant and donor-specific TCRbeta repertoire. Because only a small number of patients were included, the study had limitations, and the results will need to be validated in larger populations as well as under other immunosuppression protocols. Biological reproducibility was not examined directly, but technical replication error appeared to be minimal.

The cysteine opens and the phenylalanine closes a CDR3 of 14 amino acids. Here the CDR3 DNA is all that survives: 42 bases in frame from base 1. After removal of 4 bases from V and 6 bases from J, the junction retains 3 bases not matched to a gene. The germline V gene yields SGHRS for CDR1 and YFSETQ for CDR2. For TCRbeta CDR3 sequencing, genomic DNA from the sorted cells was extracted using the QIAGEN DNeasy Blood and Tissue Kit. Through immunoSEQ, high-throughput TCRbeta CDR3 sequencing was done commercially, including PCR amplification with internal controls and bias correction. The paper's processing steps were these. A unique productive TCRbeta sequence was defined by the CDR3 nucleotide sequence when primers matched, and otherwise by the CDR3 amino acid sequence together with the Vbeta and Jbeta genes. To correct sorting error, sequences shared between sorted populations at a frequency ratio of 2:1 or less were removed; the rest were assigned to the higher population. Donor-reactive sequences were defined as at least 5-fold expanded in CFSE-low cells versus unstimulated cells, with frequency of at least 0.01% in CFSE-low cells. Repertoire divergence was quantified by Jensen-Shannon divergence calculated from the top 100 TCRbeta sequences ranked by frequency. When a sample had multiple sequencing runs, each run was corrected for sorting error separately and the runs were then pooled. TCRdb carries this immuneACCESS record with in-frame sequences only. Its versions omit some clonotypes, under half of them owing to an unresolved V gene in the studies checked, with the rest unexplained. V and J calls and clone size come straight from that table; D and trimming were deduced from the DNA. This sample holds about 240,000 clones; 84% were observed only once. The ten largest make up over 0.5% of the sample.

The TCR sequence derives from a human donor in good health. The sample consisted of CD4+ T cells from blood. The sequence joins TRBV5-1 to TRBJ2-1; TRBD1 fits 11 bases in the junction. The nucleotide sequence is given as TGCGCCAGCAGCGCCGGGACAGGGGGCAATGAGCAGTTCTTC. This encodes CASSAGTGGNEQFF.